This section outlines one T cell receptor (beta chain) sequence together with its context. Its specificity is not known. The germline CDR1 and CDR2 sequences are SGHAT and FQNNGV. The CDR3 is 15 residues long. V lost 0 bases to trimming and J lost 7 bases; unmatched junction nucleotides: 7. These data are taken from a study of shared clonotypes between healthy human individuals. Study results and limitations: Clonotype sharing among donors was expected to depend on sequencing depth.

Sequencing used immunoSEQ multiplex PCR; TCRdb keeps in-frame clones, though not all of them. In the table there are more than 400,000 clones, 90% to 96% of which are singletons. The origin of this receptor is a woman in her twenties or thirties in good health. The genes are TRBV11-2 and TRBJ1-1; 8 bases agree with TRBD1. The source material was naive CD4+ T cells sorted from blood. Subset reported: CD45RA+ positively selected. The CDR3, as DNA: TGTGCCAGCAGCTTAGATGGGACAGGACGTTATGAAGCTTTCTTT. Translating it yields CASSLDGTGRYEAFF.